The clone carrying this T cell receptor (beta chain) was found a few times. The antigen remains undetermined. The data were taken from a study of T cell repertoires in cytomegalovirus infection. In the study overall: CMV infection plus the matching HLA type was flagged by public TCR beta signatures.

Germline assignment: CDR1 DFQATT and CDR2 SNEGSKA (reference sequence). Trimming left V 5 bases short and J 4 bases short, with 17 bases between. The CDR3 consists of 15 residues. General observations from the study: Across the ex vivo response, the dominant clonotypes were HLA-C-restricted CMV-specific TCR beta clonotypes.

From the reads, TCRdb called clonotypes with MiXCR, one entry per CDR3 protein. Of about 260,000 distinct CDR3 sequences in the sample, around 8.7% were seen once. The gene calls are TRBV20-1 and TRBJ2-2, with D perhaps being TRBD1 or TRBD2 (6 bases each). Sequencing used PBMCs. The sequence came from a human donor in good health (CMV status not recorded). Some clones in this sample may be carry-over from other donors' samples. This chain's CDR3 is CSAGVPGATTGELFF. CDR3 in DNA: TGCAGTGCTGGGGTCCCGGGGGCGACCACCGGGGAGCTGTTTTTT.